Listed below are T cell receptor beta chains from one sample, sequenced in a study of blood T cells in healthy people across ages. In TCRdb, the 5' RACE reads were re-called with MiXCR into one record per CDR3 protein. The repertoire includes about 570,000 distinct CDR3 sequences, about 26% of them detected once, and over 3.5% sits in the top ten. The sample was also linked to a second study, of T cells of mothers and their children.

Material: blood. The receptors shown here come from a boy aged 2 to 10 in good health. The CDR3 runs from the conserved cysteine through the conserved F or W.

j_call | v_call | cdr3_aa
TRBJ1-4 | TRBV7-9 | CASSSEGGRVEKLFF
TRBJ2-7 | TRBV12-3/TRBV12-4 | CASKGSRGSLGEQYF
TRBJ2-5 | TRBV7-8 | CASSLAGAIQETQYF
TRBJ1-2 | TRBV7-9 | CASSFGSDYGYTF
TRBJ1-5 | TRBV15 | CATSRVTGHQPQHF
TRBJ2-5 | TRBV11-2 | CASSSGGFQETQYF
TRBJ1-1 | TRBV7-2 | CASSKTGGRGAFF
TRBJ1-1 | TRBV20-1 | CSARDPGETYTEAFF
TRBJ2-5 | TRBV20-1 | CSASSAGEGGETQYF
TRBJ1-2 | TRBV28 | CASSLVGRGLVDYGYTF
TRBJ2-1 | TRBV5-1 | CASSLGGTTYNEQFF
TRBJ2-5 | TRBV5-6 | CASSLGLGLETQYF
TRBJ2-3 | TRBV7-9 | CASSLGLAGEGDTQYF
TRBJ2-3 | TRBV12-5 | CASGLATIGTDTQYF
TRBJ2-6 | TRBV10-3 | CAIRGTGGAGANVLTF
TRBJ2-1 | TRBV9 | CASSTSLAGEQFF
TRBJ2-2 | TRBV7-6 | CASSKETEGELFF
TRBJ2-1 | TRBV7-2 | CASSVLALDEQFF
TRBJ1-1 | TRBV15 | CATSRDRGLANTEAFF
TRBJ1-5 | TRBV10-3 | CAISESLGGPQHF
TRBJ2-6 | TRBV5-1 | CASSLIHPDSGANVLTF
- | TRBV12-5 | CASAFMTRDSSYEQYF
TRBJ2-4 | TRBV20-1 | CSAEGLAKNIQYF
TRBJ2-5 | TRBV10-3 | CAISESGSGGMKTQYF
TRBJ2-6 | TRBV5-1 | CASSLDRAGANVLTF
TRBJ2-3 | TRBV5-5 | CASSQLRGTDTQYF
TRBJ1-2 | TRBV5-1 | CASNPGERNYGYTF
TRBJ1-5 | TRBV2 | CASSEGTGGWSNQPQHF
TRBJ2-5 | TRBV10-3 | CAISESSPQEGFF